Below, 16 T cell receptor beta chains from the same sample are listed, as sequenced in a study of T cell changes during pregnancy in multiple sclerosis. Some clones are missing from TCRdb's copy, which holds only in-frame ones; the method was immunoSEQ multiplex PCR. The profile shows 130,000 or so clones, around 95% of them singletons. The source material was peripheral blood, sampled after pregnancy. The receptors derive from a female donor with multiple sclerosis, enrolled in a pregnancy study.

V and J are TRBV7-6 and TRBJ2-1; 7 bases agree with TRBD2. Per the germline V gene, CDR1 is SGHVS and CDR2 is FNYEAQ. This CDR3 has 15 amino acids. The V gene end was trimmed by 2 bases and the J gene end by 4 bases; junction bases not matched to a gene: 5. The chain's CDR3 is CASSLPGGRYNEQFF. In DNA form, the CDR3 reads TGTGCCAGCAGCTTACCGGGAGGAAGGTACAATGAGCAGTTCTTC.

The sample holds one count of this clone. Other DNA sequences of this sample code for an identical CDR3. The V gene is TRBV7-8, the J gene TRBJ2-7; the match to TRBD2 covers 12 bases. V was clipped by 6 bases and J by 4 bases; unmatched bases: 7. The germline V gene encodes CDR1 SGHVS and CDR2 FQNEAQ. The CDR3 totals 15 residues. CDR3 sequence (DNA): TGTGCCAGCAGTCTAAGGACTAGCGGGAAGTACGAGCAGTACTTC. Translated: CASSLRTSGKYEQYF.

J is TRBJ2-5 and V is TRBV29-1; D unclear. CDR1 and CDR2 from the germline V gene are SQVTM and ANQGSEA. There are 13 residues in the CDR3. V was shortened by 4 bases and J by 5 bases, with 14 bases between the two germline ends. In nucleotides, the CDR3 is TGCAGCGTTGCCTCGGCGGCGGCGGAGACCCAGTACTTC. Translating it yields CSVASAAAETQYF. Complete variable domain (other parts from reference TRBV29-1 and TRBJ2-5): SAVISQKPSRDICQRGTSLTIQCQVDSQVTMMFWYRQQPGQSLTLIATANQGSEATYESGFVIDKFPISRPNLTFSTLTVSNMSPEDSSIYLCSVASAAAETQYFGPGTRLLVL.

V usage is TRBV28 and J usage is TRBJ2-3, with 13 positions matching TRBD2. Germline CDR1 and CDR2: MDHEN and SYDVKM. CDR3 length: 14 residues. CDR3 amino acids: CGTGLAGAPDTQYF. The CDR3 nucleotides are TGTGGGACAGGACTAGCGGGAGCCCCAGATACGCAGTATTTT.

The chain employs TRBV6-1 and TRBJ2-7, with 9 bases fitting TRBD1. Germline V gives CDR1 MNHNS, CDR2 SASEGT. The V and J ends lost 4 bases and 0 bases, in that order; junction bases with no gene match: 4. The length of the CDR3 is 15 residues. The CDR3 reads CASSVGTGFSYEQYF. In DNA, the CDR3 is TGTGCCAGCAGTGTCGGGACAGGGTTCTCCTACGAGCAGTACTTC.

The V and J genes are TRBV5-4 and TRBJ1-2; 10 bases line up with TRBD1. This CDR3 contains 18 residues. The germline CDR1 and CDR2 sequences are SGHNT and YYREEE (reference sequence). The V and J ends lost 4 bases and 3 bases, in that order; junction bases with no gene match: 15. The CDR3 spells CASSLGVGQGSFDYGYTF. The CDR3 coding sequence is TGTGCCAGCAGCCTCGGGGTGGGACAGGGGTCCTTTGACTATGGCTACACCTTC.

This clone came up once. This chain's CDR3 is CASSVVGQNNEKLFF. Written as DNA, the CDR3 is TGTGCCAGCAGCGTAGTGGGACAGAATAATGAAAAACTGTTTTTT. V and J are TRBV7-8 and TRBJ1-4; 7 positions match TRBD1. The CDR3 loop spans 15 amino acids. V dropped 5 bases and J dropped 4; count of bases not matched to a gene: 7. The germline V gene has CDR1 SGHVS and CDR2 FQNEAQ.

V and J are TRBV18 and TRBJ2-4; 8 bases line up with TRBD1. Germline V gene data show CDR1 as KGHSH and CDR2 as LQKENI. Trimming cost V 2 bases and J 0 bases; bases outside gene matches: 6. The CDR3 length is 17 residues. The DNA for the CDR3 is TGTGCCAGCTCACCAGGGCAGGGGGCACTAGCCAAAAACATTCAGTACTTC. Translation: CASSPGQGALAKNIQYF.

The chain is built from TRBV28 and TRBJ1-4; TRBD1 agrees at 9 bases. Germline assignment: CDR1 MDHEN and CDR2 SYDVKM. This CDR3 has 15 amino acids. The J segment lost 8 bases and the V segment lost 5 bases, leaving 9 bases of the junction unmatched. CDR3 sequence reads: CASSPPGQGGEKLFF. For the CDR3, the DNA is TGTGCCAGCAGTCCCCCGGGACAGGGAGGGGAAAAACTGTTTTTT.

The rearrangement joins TRBV7-9 to TRBJ1-4; 7 bases line up with TRBD1. J was trimmed by 2 bases and V by 7 bases; bases with no gene match: 4. The germline gives CDR1 SEHNR, CDR2 FQNEAQ (reference sequence). The CDR3 sequence is 14 residues long. The CDR3 bases are TGTGCCAGCAACCACAGGGGCACTAATGAAAAACTGTTTTTT. It specifies CASNHRGTNEKLFF.

CDR3 residues: CAISRTSGVTDTQYF. As DNA, the CDR3 is TGTGCCATCAGTCGGACTAGCGGAGTCACAGATACGCAGTATTTT. The V call is TRBV10-3, the J call TRBJ2-3, with 10 bases matching TRBD2. From germline, CDR1 is ENHRY and CDR2 SYGVKD. The CDR3 has 15 residues. Trimming took 5 bases from V and 2 from J; bases not matched to a gene: 4.

The gene calls are TRBV9 and TRBJ1-1; 9 bases are a match to TRBD1. Per germline, CDR1 SGDLS and CDR2 YYNGEE. The CDR3 is 17 residues long. With V trimmed by 0 bases and J by 5 bases, 11 bases remained unmatched. The chain's CDR3 is CASSVVPTGGMGTEAFF. CDR3 nucleotides: TGTGCCAGCAGCGTAGTCCCCACAGGGGGCATGGGTACTGAAGCTTTCTTT.

This clone turned up a few times. The gene calls are TRBV10-1 and TRBJ1-2; 9 bases match TRBD1. V lost 10 bases to trimming and J lost 6 bases; unmatched junction nucleotides: 6. The CDR3 has 12 amino acids. The germline V gene has CDR1 WNHNN and CDR2 SYGVQD (reference sequence). CDR3 in DNA: TGCGCCAAAACTGGACAGGGGCATGGCTACACCTTC. This sequence encodes CAKTGQGHGYTF.

V and J are TRBV19 and TRBJ2-1; TRBD1 is a possible D gene (6 bases). CDR3 length equals 14 residues. The germline gives CDR1 LNHDA, CDR2 SQIVND (reference sequence). Trimming removed 6 bases at V and 2 bases at J, with 11 bases between. Written as DNA, the CDR3 is TGTGCCAGTAGAACAGGGAGTACCTACAATGAGCAGTTCTTC. It specifies CASRTGSTYNEQFF.

This chain uses TRBV6-6 with TRBJ1-1; D is unclear. V shed 7 bases and J shed 0 bases, with 9 bases lying between them. From germline, CDR1 is MNHNY and CDR2 SVGAGI (reference sequence). The CDR3 length is 13 residues. The CDR3 coding sequence is TGTGCCAGCACGCCCGGGGTGAACACTGAAGCTTTCTTT. The encoded protein is CASTPGVNTEAFF.

V and J are TRBV11-2 and TRBJ2-7, with D possibly being TRBD2 (5 bases). The CDR3 loop spans 12 amino acids. CDR1 and CDR2 from the germline V gene are SGHAT and FQNNGV. Deletions cut 5 bases from V and 6 bases from J, with 11 bases between. As DNA, the CDR3 is TGTGCCAGCAGCCTCTCTAGCAGCGAGCAGTACTTC. Translating it yields CASSLSSSEQYF.